Below, 10 T cell receptor beta chains from the same sample are listed, as sequenced in a study of T cells in Graves' hyperthyroidism and ophthalmopathy. Amplification of TCR beta CDR3 regions used RNA as the template. Initially, a first-round RT-PCR of the TCR CDR3 employed the HTBI primer set. TCRdb recomputed calls from the multiplex PCR reads with MiXCR, one row per CDR3 protein. The repertoire consists of 550,000 to 700,000 distinct CDR3 sequences, with around 46% occurring once and the leading ten covering roughly 19%. What was sequenced was peripheral blood or thyroid tissue (not recorded which). The receptors stem from an adult woman with Graves' disease, either hyperthyroidism or ophthalmopathy (not recorded which).

J is TRBJ1-5 and V is TRBV20-1; D call uncertain. Per the germline V gene, CDR1 is DFQATT and CDR2 is SNEGSKA (reference sequence). Trimming left V 7 bases short and J 11 bases short, with 18 bases between. The CDR3 loop spans 12 amino acids. In nucleotides, the CDR3 is TGCAGTGTTGTCGAGGCGGGAGAGACCCAGCATTTT. Protein sequence: CSVVEAGETQHF.

This clonotype occurred a few times. The chain's CDR3 is CASSTRKGASDQPQHF. The CDR3 DNA follows: TGTGCCAGCAGTACCAGGAAGGGGGCTTCGGATCAGCCCCAGCATTTT. This chain joins TRBV6-6 and TRBJ1-5; TRBD1 agrees at 7 bases. This CDR3 contains 16 residues. Trimming at V came to 5 bases and at J to 5 bases, leaving 12 bases not matched to a gene. The germline V gene encodes CDR1 MNHNY and CDR2 SVGAGI (reference sequence).

The J gene is TRBJ1-1, the V gene TRBV2; D is unresolved. Germline V gives CDR1 SNHLY, CDR2 FYNNEI. CDR3 size: 13 residues. The V and J ends lost 0 bases and 0 bases respectively, with 2 bases between them. The DNA for the CDR3 is TGTGCCAGCAGTGAAGCCTTGAACACTGAAGCTTTCTTT. Its protein is CASSEALNTEAFF.

This clonotype has only a few counts. The rearrangement joins TRBV20-1 to TRBJ2-7; D is unresolved. V was clipped by 1 base and J by 1 base, with 5 bases between them. CDR1 is DFQATT, CDR2 SNEGSKA, per germline (reference sequence). The CDR3 length is 12 residues. The CDR3 reads CSARGASYEQYF. CDR3 sequence (DNA): TGCAGTGCTAGAGGTGCTTCCTACGAGCAGTACTTC.

The chain recombines TRBV30 with TRBJ2-7; D ambiguous. V lost 1 base to trimming and J lost 5 bases, with 18 bases between them. Germline V gives CDR1 GTSNPN, CDR2 SVGIG (reference sequence). The CDR3 totals 15 residues. The CDR3 region has the DNA TGTGCCTGGAGTGCCCCCGGAACCAAATCCGACGAGCAGTACTTC. Encoded protein: CAWSAPGTKSDEQYF.

This chain joins TRBV10-3 and TRBJ1-6; the D is unclear. The CDR3 is 12 residues long. The germline CDR1 and CDR2 sequences are ENHRY and SYGVKD. The germline V and J ends were trimmed by 8 bases and 9 bases, with 11 bases remaining between them. CDR3 DNA sequence: TGTGCCATCTCCGGTCTGTCTTCACCCCTCCACTTT. It specifies CAISGLSSPLHF.

A few counts support this clonotype. V is TRBV19 and J is TRBJ1-5, with 10 bases aligning to TRBD1. The CDR3 totals 13 residues. The germline V gene encodes CDR1 LNHDA and CDR2 SQIVND (reference sequence). V gave up 5 bases and J gave up 8 bases; unmatched junction bases: 3. The CDR3 coding sequence is TGTGCCAGTAGTGACAGGGGGCGAGAGCCCCAGCATTTT. The encoded protein is CASSDRGREPQHF. The full variable domain, with the rest looked up from reference TRBV19 and TRBJ1-5, is DGGITQSPKYLFRKEGQNVTLSCEQNLNHDAMYWYRQDPGQGLRLIYYSQIVNDFQKGDIAEGYSVSREKKESFPLTVTSAQKNPTAFYLCASSDRGREPQHFGDGTRLSIL.

This clonotype was detected many times. The chain recombines TRBV27 with TRBJ1-5; 8 bases are a match to TRBD1. With 2 bases clipped from V and 4 bases from J, the junction kept 1 base outside the gene matches. CDR3 length: 14 residues. From germline, CDR1 is MNHEY and CDR2 SMNVEV (reference sequence). This CDR3 reads CASSLQGANQPQHF. In DNA, the CDR3 is TGTGCCAGCAGTTTACAGGGGGCGAATCAGCCCCAGCATTTT.

This clonotype was recorded at least ten times. CDR3 bases: TGTGCCAGCAGTCCCGACAAGGGGGCGCATCAGCCCCAGCATTTT. It is translated as CASSPDKGAHQPQHF. This rearrangement joins TRBV27 to TRBJ1-5, with 7 bases identical to TRBD1. Germline CDR1 and CDR2: MNHEY and SMNVEV (reference sequence). CDR3 length equals 15 residues. V gave up 5 bases and J gave up 5 bases; unmatched junction bases: 9.

The V gene is TRBV9, the J gene TRBJ1-2, with D uncertain. Germline-derived CDR1 and CDR2 are SGDLS and YYNGEE. The CDR3 consists of 15 residues. V was trimmed by 4 bases and J by 4 bases, leaving 17 bases between them. The CDR3 DNA reads TGTGCCAGCAGCCCCGGGGAGAATTCGATCTATGGCTACACCTTC. It codes for CASSPGENSIYGYTF.